The 25 T cell receptor beta chains reported below all come from one sample, sequenced in a study of T cell responses to AZD1222 COVID-19 vaccine. Using immunoSEQ multiplex PCR, the repertoire was profiled, and TCRdb retains in-frame clones only, with some absent. Of some 120,000 clones detected, 85% to 90% appear once; the ten largest clones hold roughly a quarter. This material consisted of peripheral blood, taken on day 0 of AZD1222 vaccination. The receptor set was obtained from an adult in good health.

This clone was found once. J is TRBJ1-5 and V is TRBV18; 8 positions match TRBD1. CDR3 length: 15 residues. V trimming: 1 base; J trimming: 11 bases; junction bases outside the gene matches: 10. Germline V gene sequence: CDR1 KGHSH, CDR2 LQKENI. The CDR3 DNA reads as TGTGCCAGCTCACCACTGGACAGGGACGGTGGGACCCAGCATTTT. It codes for CASSPLDRDGGTQHF.

V usage is TRBV7-3 and J usage is TRBJ2-1; 9 nucleotides match TRBD2. The CDR3 loop spans 17 amino acids. Germline assignment: CDR1 SGHTA and CDR2 FQGTGA. V lost 5 bases and J lost 6; bases outside the gene matches: 14. CDR3 region: CASSPLSGLASPNEQFF. CDR3 DNA sequence: TGTGCCAGCAGCCCCCTCTCCGGACTAGCGTCCCCCAATGAGCAGTTCTTC.

The J gene is TRBJ2-3, the V gene TRBV5-1, with unresolved D. V gave up 0 bases and J gave up 5 bases, with 1 base separating them. The CDR3 has 11 amino acids. CDR1 is SGHRS, CDR2 YFSETQ, per germline. CDR3 region: CASSLEDTQYF. The CDR3 region has the DNA TGCGCCAGCAGCTTGGAAGATACGCAGTATTTT. Supplemented by reference TRBV5-1 and TRBJ2-3, the full variable domain reads KAGVTQTPRYLIKTRGQQVTLSCSPISGHRSVSWYQQTPGQGLQFLFEYFSETQRNKGNFPGRFSGRQFSNSRSEMNVSTLELGDSALYLCASSLEDTQYFGPGTRLTVL.

This chain joins TRBV18 and TRBJ2-7; D is perhaps TRBD1 or TRBD2 (5 bases each). Between the trimmed V and J ends, which lost 1 base and 0 bases, there was a span of 7 bases. This CDR3 has 14 residues. CDR1 KGHSH and CDR2 LQKENI come from the germline V gene. CDR3 sequence (DNA): TGTGCCAGCTCACCACGGGACGGCTCCTACGAGCAGTACTTC. It codes for CASSPRDGSYEQYF.

This clone was observed a single time. This chain joins TRBV27 and TRBJ2-7, with a possible D match to TRBD1 (5 bases). Germline V CDR1 and CDR2: MNHEY, SMNVEV (reference sequence). The CDR3 is 13 amino acids. V lost 8 bases, J lost 0 bases, and 11 bases lay in between. The DNA of the CDR3 is TGTGCCAGCGCTTTGCAGGGCTCCTACGAGCAGTACTTC. Protein product: CASALQGSYEQYF.

Turning to this clone: A junction end diverges from the germline sequence, so it may reflect a read error. The chain links TRBV6-4 to TRBJ1-2; 7 bases are shared with TRBD1. CDR3 length: 14 residues. Germline V gene lookup returns CDR1 MRHNA and CDR2 SNTAGT. The CDR3 protein is CASRGQEAIKVSRF. CDR3 bases: TGTGCCAGCAGAGGACAGGAAGCGATCAAAGTGTCCCGGTTC.

In this sample, this clone turned up a few times. The gene calls are TRBV7-8 and TRBJ1-2, with TRBD1 matching over 9 bases. The V gene end was trimmed by 6 bases and the J gene end by 2 bases; junction bases not matched to a gene: 13. The CDR3 runs 17 residues. Germline V gene data show CDR1 as SGHVS and CDR2 as FQNEAQ. The CDR3 loop reads CASRPNRGRYVNYGYTF. CDR3 nucleotide sequence: TGTGCCAGCAGACCTAACAGGGGGCGTTATGTGAACTATGGCTACACCTTC. Together with reference TRBV7-8 and TRBJ1-2, the CDR3 gives the full variable domain: GAGVSQSPRYKVAKRGQDVALRCDPISGHVSLFWYQQALGQGPEFLTYFQNEAQLDKSGLPSDRFFAERPEGSVSTLKIQRTQQEDSAVYLCASRPNRGRYVNYGYTFGSGTRLTVV.

The chain employs TRBV2 and TRBJ2-3; D ambiguous. Germline CDR1 SNHLY, CDR2 FYNNEI. V gave up 8 bases and J gave up 2 bases, with 11 bases separating them. CDR3 length: 13 amino acids. In nucleotides, the CDR3 is TGTGCCAGCTCCCGAGAGGACACAGATACGCAGTATTTT. Protein product: CASSREDTDTQYF. Using reference TRBV2 and TRBJ2-3 for the parts outside the CDR3, the full variable domain is EPEVTQTPSHQVTQMGQEVILRCVPISNHLYFYWYRQILGQKVEFLVSFYNNEISEKSEIFDDQFSVERPDGSNFTLKIRSTKLEDSAMYFCASSREDTDTQYFGPGTRLTVL.

V is TRBV2 and J is TRBJ2-7; TRBD1 aligns across 10 bases. V shed 0 bases, J shed 6 bases, and the junction held 8 bases outside the gene matches. Germline V gives CDR1 SNHLY, CDR2 FYNNEI. The CDR3 extends over 16 amino acids. The chain's CDR3 is CASSEAGFDRGREQYF. CDR3 coding DNA: TGTGCCAGCAGTGAAGCAGGGTTTGACAGGGGGCGCGAGCAGTACTTC.

V is TRBV7-9 and J is TRBJ2-7, with 10 bases that match TRBD1. Per the germline V gene, CDR1 is SEHNR and CDR2 is FQNEAQ (reference sequence). V shed 3 bases and J 12 bases; nucleotides not matched to a gene: 5. CDR3 length: 12 residues. DNA of the CDR3: TGTGCCAGCAGCTTGGGACAGGGGACCTGGTACTTC. This codes for CASSLGQGTWYF.

The chain joins TRBV3-1 (or the pseudogene TRBV3-2) to TRBJ1-2, with D unclear. The CDR3 contains 13 residues. Between the trimmed V and J ends, which lost 4 bases and 7 bases, there was a span of 13 bases. CDR1 is LGHDT, CDR2 YNNKEL, per germline (reference sequence). CDR3 residues: CASSRRPGPGYTF. The CDR3 DNA is TGTGCCAGCAGCCGGAGGCCTGGACCTGGCTACACCTTC.

The CDR3 coding sequence is TGTGCCAGCTCACCCCGACAGGGGGCGCGGAGCTATGGCTACACCTTC. Translated: CASSPRQGARSYGYTF. This chain joins TRBV18 and TRBJ1-2; 10 positions agree with TRBD1. The germline CDR1 and CDR2 sequences are KGHSH and LQKENI. This CDR3 is built from 16 residues. V dropped 3 bases and J dropped 4; count of bases not matched to a gene: 8.

The chain recombines TRBV5-6 with TRBJ1-4; the match to TRBD1 covers 7 bases. V gave up 7 bases and J gave up 3 bases; unmatched junction bases: 9. Germline V gene lookup returns CDR1 SGHDT and CDR2 YYEEEE. CDR3 length: 15 residues. The CDR3 spells CASSTNRGSNEKLFF. CDR3 DNA: TGTGCCAGCTCCACTAACAGGGGATCTAATGAAAAACTGTTTTTT.

The rearrangement uses TRBV5-6 and TRBJ1-1, with D unclear. Germline assignment: CDR1 SGHDT and CDR2 YYEEEE. This CDR3 is 14 amino acids long. Trimming left V 0 bases short and J 5 bases short, with 11 bases between. CDR3 residues: CASSLVQVGTEAFF. In nucleotides, the CDR3 is TGTGCCAGCAGCTTGGTGCAGGTCGGGACTGAAGCTTTCTTT.

The chain uses TRBV6-2 or TRBV6-3 and TRBJ2-3; D is ambiguous. V gave up 5 bases and J gave up 0 bases, with 15 bases separating them. This CDR3 is 16 amino acids long. Germline-derived CDR1 and CDR2 are MNHEY and SVGEGT. CDR3 DNA: TGTGCCAGCAGTCTCGGACGTAGCTCTAGCACAGATACGCAGTATTTT. It yields the protein CASSLGRSSSTDTQYF.

This clone appeared once. The J gene is TRBJ1-1, the V gene TRBV9, with D hard to call. This CDR3 has 13 residues. In germline, CDR1 is SGDLS, CDR2 YYNGEE. V dropped 6 bases and J dropped 1 base, with 10 bases sitting between them. As DNA, the CDR3 is TGTGCCAGCAATCGGGGAGGGAACACTGAAGCTTTCTTT. This translates into CASNRGGNTEAFF.

This clone was detected once. V and J are TRBV29-1 and TRBJ2-3; tentatively, D is TRBD2 (5 bases). The CDR3 loop spans 10 amino acids. The V end lost 4 bases, the J end lost 6 bases, and 5 bases lay between the germline ends. Germline CDR1 SQVTM, CDR2 ANQGSEA. The CDR3 spells CSVAGDTQYF. Written as DNA, the CDR3 is TGCAGCGTTGCGGGGGATACGCAGTATTTT.

The chain carries TRBV2 and TRBJ1-5; D ambiguous. Trimming cost V 3 bases and J 9 bases, with 12 bases left between them. The CDR3 spans 13 residues. Germline lookup yields CDR1 SNHLY and CDR2 FYNNEI. The CDR3 DNA reads as TGTGCCAGCAGTGAGGTGGGCGACGGGCCCCAGCATTTT. Its protein product is CASSEVGDGPQHF.

The chain combines TRBV6-5 with TRBJ2-2; D may be TRBD2 (5 bases). V was shortened by 0 bases and J by 6 bases, with 11 bases between the two germline ends. Germline CDR1 is MNHEY and CDR2 is SVGAGI. The CDR3 consists of 15 residues. Written as DNA, the CDR3 is TGTGCCAGCAGTTACTCAGGACTCCTCGCCGGGGAGCTGTTTTTT. It encodes CASSYSGLLAGELFF.

This chain uses TRBV5-1 with TRBJ2-7, with 11 bases that match TRBD2. This CDR3 comprises 18 residues. Looked up from germline, CDR1 is SGHRS and CDR2 is YFSETQ. V trimming: 4 bases; J trimming: 6 bases; junction bases outside the gene matches: 18. The CDR3 DNA reads as TGCGCCAGCAGCACCGAACCTACTAGCGGGGGCGCTCTCCTCGAGCAGTACTTC. Its translation is CASSTEPTSGGALLEQYF.

This clone was picked up one time. The chain uses TRBV6-4 and TRBJ1-6; no reliable D call. Looked up from germline, CDR1 is MRHNA and CDR2 is SNTAGT. The CDR3 is 13 amino acids. V lost 4 bases, J lost 5 bases, and 6 bases lay in between. The CDR3 protein is CASSARNNSPLHF. In nucleotides, the CDR3 is TGTGCCAGCAGTGCTCGGAATAATTCACCCCTCCACTTT.

V is TRBV10-3 and J is TRBJ1-6; D may be TRBD1 (6 bases). The CDR3 covers 16 residues. V was pared by 8 bases and J by 0 bases, with 14 bases between. The germline V gene has CDR1 ENHRY and CDR2 SYGVKD. CDR3: CAISPGQSSYNSPLHF. CDR3 nucleotides: TGTGCCATCTCTCCGGGACAAAGCTCCTATAATTCACCCCTCCACTTT.

This clone was seen once. CDR3 DNA: TGTGCCAGCAGCTTAGTACTAGCGGGCACAGATACGCAGTATTTT. Amino acids: CASSLVLAGTDTQYF. V is TRBV7-2 and J is TRBJ2-3; 8 bases are a match to TRBD2. Germline V gene data show CDR1 as SGHTA and CDR2 as FQGNSA. After removal of 1 base from V and 1 base from J, the junction contained 1 base not matched to a gene. This CDR3 contains 15 residues.

This clone has only one observation. The rearrangement joins TRBV5-1 to TRBJ1-5; D not certain. Trimming stripped 1 base from V and 4 bases from J, with 6 bases between. Germline V gives CDR1 SGHRS, CDR2 YFSETQ. There are 13 residues in the CDR3. The CDR3: CASSLSENQPQHF. DNA for the CDR3: TGCGCCAGCAGCTTGTCAGAGAATCAGCCCCAGCATTTT.

The rearrangement links TRBV10-3 to TRBJ2-5, with 8 nucleotides matching TRBD1. Looked up from germline, CDR1 is ENHRY and CDR2 is SYGVKD. The CDR3 is 13 residues long. V gave up 10 bases and J gave up 4 bases; unmatched junction bases: 8. This CDR3 reads CATAGGLRETQYF. Here the CDR3 DNA reads TGTGCCACCGCAGGGGGCCTGCGAGAGACCCAGTACTTC.